The entry below gives a single T cell receptor beta chain sequence along with its context. The antigen remains unidentified. These data belong to a study of graft-versus-host responses after intestinal transplantation. CDR1 and CDR2 (germline): SGDLS, YYNGEE. J was trimmed by 0 bases and V by 4 bases; bases with no gene match: 3. The CDR3 is 15 residues long. Assay used: immunoSEQ multiplex PCR; TCRdb lists only in-frame clones, some missing. The sample carries about 71,000 clones, less than 95% recorded once. The TCR sequence derives from a human donor who received an intestinal transplant. Sequences were derived from unstimulated CD8+ T cells sorted from spleen or lymph node cells, sampled before intestinal transplant. V gene TRBV9 combines with J gene TRBJ1-3; 8 nucleotides agree with TRBD1. The CDR3 region is CASSPGGSSGNTIYF. In DNA, the CDR3 is TGTGCCAGCAGCCCAGGGGGCAGCTCTGGAAACACCATATATTTT. The complete variable domain, with remaining parts taken from reference TRBV9 and TRBJ1-3, reads DSGVTQTPKHLITATGQRVTLRCSPRSGDLSVYWYQQSLDQGLQFLIQYYNGEERAKGNILERFSAQQFPDLHSELNLSSLELGDSALYFCASSPGGSSGNTIYFGEGSWLTVV.